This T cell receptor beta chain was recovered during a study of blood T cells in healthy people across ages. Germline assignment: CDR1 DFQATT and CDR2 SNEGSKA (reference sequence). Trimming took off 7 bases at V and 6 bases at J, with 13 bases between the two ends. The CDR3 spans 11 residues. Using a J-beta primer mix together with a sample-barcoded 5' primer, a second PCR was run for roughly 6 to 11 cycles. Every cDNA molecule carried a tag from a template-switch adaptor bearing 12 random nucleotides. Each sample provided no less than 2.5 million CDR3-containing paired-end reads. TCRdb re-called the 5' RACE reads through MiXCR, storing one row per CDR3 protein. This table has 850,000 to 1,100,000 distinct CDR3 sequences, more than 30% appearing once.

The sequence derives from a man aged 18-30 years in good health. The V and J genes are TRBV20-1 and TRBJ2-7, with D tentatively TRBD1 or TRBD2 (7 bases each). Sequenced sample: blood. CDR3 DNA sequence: TGCAGTGTCAGGGGGGGGGTCGAGCAGTACTTC. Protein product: CSVRGGVEQYF.